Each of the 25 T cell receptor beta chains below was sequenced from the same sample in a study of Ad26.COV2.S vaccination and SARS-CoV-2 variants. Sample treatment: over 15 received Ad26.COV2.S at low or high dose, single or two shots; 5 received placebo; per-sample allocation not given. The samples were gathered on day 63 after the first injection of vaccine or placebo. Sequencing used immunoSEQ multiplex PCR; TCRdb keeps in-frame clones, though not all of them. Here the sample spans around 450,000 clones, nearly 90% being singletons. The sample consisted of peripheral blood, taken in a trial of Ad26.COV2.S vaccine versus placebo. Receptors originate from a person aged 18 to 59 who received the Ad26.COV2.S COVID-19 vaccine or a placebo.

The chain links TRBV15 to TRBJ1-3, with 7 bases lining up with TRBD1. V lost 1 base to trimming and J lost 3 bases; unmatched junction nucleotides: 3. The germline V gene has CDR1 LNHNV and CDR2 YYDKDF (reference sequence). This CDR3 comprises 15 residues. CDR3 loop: CATSRGTGFGNTIYF. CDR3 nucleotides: TGTGCCACCAGCAGAGGGACAGGCTTTGGAAACACCATATATTTT.

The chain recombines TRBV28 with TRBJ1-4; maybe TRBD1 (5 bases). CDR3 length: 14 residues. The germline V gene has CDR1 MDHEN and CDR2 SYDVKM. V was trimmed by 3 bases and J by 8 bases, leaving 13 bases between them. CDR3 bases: TGTGCCAGCAGTTTGAGGGGCCGGTGGGAAAAACTGTTTTTT. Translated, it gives CASSLRGRWEKLFF.

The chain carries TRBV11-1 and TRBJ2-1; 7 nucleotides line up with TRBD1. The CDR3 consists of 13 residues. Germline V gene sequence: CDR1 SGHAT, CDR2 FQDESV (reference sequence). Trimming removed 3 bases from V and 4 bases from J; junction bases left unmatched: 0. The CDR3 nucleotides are TGTGCCAGCAGCTTGGACAGGTACAATGAGCAGTTCTTC. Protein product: CASSLDRYNEQFF.

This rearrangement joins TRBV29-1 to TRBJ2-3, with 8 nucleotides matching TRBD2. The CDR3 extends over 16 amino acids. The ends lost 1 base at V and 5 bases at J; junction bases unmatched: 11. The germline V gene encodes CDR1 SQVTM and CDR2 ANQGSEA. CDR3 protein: CSVEGGGDLAGDTQYF. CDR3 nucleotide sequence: TGCAGCGTTGAAGGTGGTGGGGACCTAGCGGGAGATACGCAGTATTTT.

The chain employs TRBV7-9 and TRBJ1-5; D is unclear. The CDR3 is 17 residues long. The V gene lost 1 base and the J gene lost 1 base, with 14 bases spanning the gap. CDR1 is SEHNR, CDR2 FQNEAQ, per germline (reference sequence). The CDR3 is CASSLGGGLGSNQPQHF. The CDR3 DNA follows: TGTGCCAGCAGCTTAGGAGGCGGTTTGGGCAGCAATCAGCCCCAGCATTTT.

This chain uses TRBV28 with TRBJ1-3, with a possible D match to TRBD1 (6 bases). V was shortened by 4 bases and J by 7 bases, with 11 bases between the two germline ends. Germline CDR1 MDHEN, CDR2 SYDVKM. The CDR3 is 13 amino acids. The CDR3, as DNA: TGTGCCAGCAGTTGGGGTGGGGGCAACACCATATATTTT. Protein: CASSWGGGNTIYF. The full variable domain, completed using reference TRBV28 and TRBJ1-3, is DVKVTQSSRYLVKRTGEKVFLECVQDMDHENMFWYRQDPGLGLRLIYFSYDVKMKEKGDIPEGYSVSREKKERFSLILESASTNQTSMYLCASSWGGGNTIYFGEGSWLTVV.

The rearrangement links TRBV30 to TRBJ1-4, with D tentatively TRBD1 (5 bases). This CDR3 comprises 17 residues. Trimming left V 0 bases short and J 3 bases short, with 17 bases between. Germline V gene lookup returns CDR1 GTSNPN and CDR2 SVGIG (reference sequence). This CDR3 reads CAWSVRSGRPANEKLFF. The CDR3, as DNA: TGTGCCTGGAGTGTACGGTCAGGGAGGCCGGCTAATGAAAAACTGTTTTTT. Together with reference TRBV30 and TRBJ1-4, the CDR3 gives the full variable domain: SQTIHQWPATLVQPVGSPLSLECTVEGTSNPNLYWYRQAAGRGLQLLFYSVGIGQISSEVPQNLSASRPQDRQFILSSKKLLLSDSGFYLCAWSVRSGRPANEKLFFGSGTQLSVL.

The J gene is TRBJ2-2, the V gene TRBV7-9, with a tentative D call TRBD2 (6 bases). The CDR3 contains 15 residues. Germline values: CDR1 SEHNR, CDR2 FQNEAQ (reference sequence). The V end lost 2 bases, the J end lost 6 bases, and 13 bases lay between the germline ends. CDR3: CASSLNLVAAGELFF. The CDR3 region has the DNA TGTGCCAGCAGCTTAAATCTAGTAGCGGCCGGGGAGCTGTTTTTT. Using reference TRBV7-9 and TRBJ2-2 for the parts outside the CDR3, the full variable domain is DTGVSQNPRHKITKRGQNVTFRCDPISEHNRLYWYRQTLGQGPEFLTYFQNEAQLEKSRLLSDRFSAERPKGSFSTLEIQRTEQGDSAMYLCASSLNLVAAGELFFGEGSRLTVL.

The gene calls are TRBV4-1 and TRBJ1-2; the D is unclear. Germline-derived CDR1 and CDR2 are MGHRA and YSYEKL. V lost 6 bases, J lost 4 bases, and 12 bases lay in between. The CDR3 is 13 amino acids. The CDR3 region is CASSVEGRYGYTF. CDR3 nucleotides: TGCGCCAGCAGTGTCGAAGGACGCTATGGCTACACCTTC.

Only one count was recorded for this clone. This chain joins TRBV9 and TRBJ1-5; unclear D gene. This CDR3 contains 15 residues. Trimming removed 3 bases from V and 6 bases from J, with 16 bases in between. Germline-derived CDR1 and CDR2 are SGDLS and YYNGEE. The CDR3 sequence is CASSGPPGSSQPQHF. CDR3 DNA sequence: TGTGCCAGCAGCGGCCCCCCGGGGTCAAGTCAGCCCCAGCATTTT.

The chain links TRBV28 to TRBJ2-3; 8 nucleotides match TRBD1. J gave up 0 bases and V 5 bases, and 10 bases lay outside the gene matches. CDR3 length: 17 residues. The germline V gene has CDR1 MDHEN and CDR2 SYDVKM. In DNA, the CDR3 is TGTGCCAGCAGTCCCGCCCCCGGGACAGGTAGCACAGATACGCAGTATTTT. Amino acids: CASSPAPGTGSTDTQYF.

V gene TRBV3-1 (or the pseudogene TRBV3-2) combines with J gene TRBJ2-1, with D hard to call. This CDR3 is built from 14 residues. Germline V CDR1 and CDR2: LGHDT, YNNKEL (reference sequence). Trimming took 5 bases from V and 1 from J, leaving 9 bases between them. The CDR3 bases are TGTGCCAGCAGCGACTTATTTTCCTACAATGAGCAGTTCTTC. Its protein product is CASSDLFSYNEQFF.

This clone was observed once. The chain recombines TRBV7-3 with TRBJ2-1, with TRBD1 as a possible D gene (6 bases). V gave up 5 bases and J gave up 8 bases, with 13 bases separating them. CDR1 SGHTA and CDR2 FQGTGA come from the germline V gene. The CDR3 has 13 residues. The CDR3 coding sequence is TGTGCCAGCAGCCCCCCAGGGGTCGATGAGCAGTTCTTC. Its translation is CASSPPGVDEQFF.

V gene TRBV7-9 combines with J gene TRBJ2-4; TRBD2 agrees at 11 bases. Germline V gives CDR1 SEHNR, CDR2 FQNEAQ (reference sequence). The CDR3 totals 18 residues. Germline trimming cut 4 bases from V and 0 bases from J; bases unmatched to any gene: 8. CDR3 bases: TGTGCCAGCAGCTCTCAAAACGGACTAGCGGGAGCCAAAAACATTCAGTACTTC. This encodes CASSSQNGLAGAKNIQYF.

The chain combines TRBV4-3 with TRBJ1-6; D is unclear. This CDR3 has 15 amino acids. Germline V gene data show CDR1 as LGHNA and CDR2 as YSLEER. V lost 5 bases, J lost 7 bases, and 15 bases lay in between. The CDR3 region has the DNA TGCGCCAGCAGCACCCGTTGGGTTGGGAATTCACCCCTCCACTTT. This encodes CASSTRWVGNSPLHF.

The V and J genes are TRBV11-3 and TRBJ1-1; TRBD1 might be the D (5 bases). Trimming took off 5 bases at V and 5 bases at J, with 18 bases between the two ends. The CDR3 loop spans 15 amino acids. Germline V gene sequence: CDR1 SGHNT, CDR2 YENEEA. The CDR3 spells CASSPTSGFQTEAFF. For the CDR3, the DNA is TGTGCCAGCAGCCCAACCTCAGGGTTTCAGACTGAAGCTTTCTTT.

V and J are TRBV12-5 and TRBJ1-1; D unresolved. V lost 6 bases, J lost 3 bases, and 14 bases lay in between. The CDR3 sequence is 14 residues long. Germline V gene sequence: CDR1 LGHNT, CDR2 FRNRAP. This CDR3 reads CASGLSGTDTEAFF. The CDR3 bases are TGTGCTAGTGGGTTATCAGGCACAGACACTGAAGCTTTCTTT.

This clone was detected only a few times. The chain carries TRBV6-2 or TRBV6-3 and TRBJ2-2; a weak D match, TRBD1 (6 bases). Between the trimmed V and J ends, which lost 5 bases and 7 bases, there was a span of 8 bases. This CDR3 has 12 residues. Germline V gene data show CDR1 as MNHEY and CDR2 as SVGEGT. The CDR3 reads CASSTGFGELFF. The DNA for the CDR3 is TGTGCCAGCAGTACAGGGTTCGGGGAGCTGTTTTTT.

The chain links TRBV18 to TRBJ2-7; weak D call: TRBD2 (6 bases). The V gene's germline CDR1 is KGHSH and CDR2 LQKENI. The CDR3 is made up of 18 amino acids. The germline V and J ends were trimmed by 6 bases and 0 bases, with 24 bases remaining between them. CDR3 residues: CASSSGRGMTESSYEQYF. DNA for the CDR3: TGTGCCAGCTCCAGTGGGCGGGGAATGACCGAGAGCTCCTACGAGCAGTACTTC.

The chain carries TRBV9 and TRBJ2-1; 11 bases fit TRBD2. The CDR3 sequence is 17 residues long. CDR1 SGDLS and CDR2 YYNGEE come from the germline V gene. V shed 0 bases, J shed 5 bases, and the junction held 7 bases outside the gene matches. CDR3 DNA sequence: TGTGCCAGCAGCGTAGCACTAGCGGGAGCCCATGACAATGAGCAGTTCTTC. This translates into CASSVALAGAHDNEQFF.

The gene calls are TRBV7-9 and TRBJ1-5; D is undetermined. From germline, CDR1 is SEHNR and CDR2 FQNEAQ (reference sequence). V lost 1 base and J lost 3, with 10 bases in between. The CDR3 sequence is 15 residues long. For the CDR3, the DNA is TGTGCCAGCAGCTTAGAAGGCCCTCCCAATCAGCCCCAGCATTTT. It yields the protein CASSLEGPPNQPQHF.

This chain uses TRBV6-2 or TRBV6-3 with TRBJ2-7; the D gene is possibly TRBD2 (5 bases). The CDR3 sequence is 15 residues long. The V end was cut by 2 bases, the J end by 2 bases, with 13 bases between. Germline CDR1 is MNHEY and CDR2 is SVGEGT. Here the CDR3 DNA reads TGTGCCAGCAGTTACCTTCCTTTTAGCGCCTACGAGCAGTACTTC. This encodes CASSYLPFSAYEQYF.

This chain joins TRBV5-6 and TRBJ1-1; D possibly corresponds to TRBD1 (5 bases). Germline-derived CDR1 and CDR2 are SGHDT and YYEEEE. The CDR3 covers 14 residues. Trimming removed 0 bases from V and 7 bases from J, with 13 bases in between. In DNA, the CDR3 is TGTGCCAGCAGCTTGGGGTTGACAGTGGGTGAAGCTTTCTTT. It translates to CASSLGLTVGEAFF.

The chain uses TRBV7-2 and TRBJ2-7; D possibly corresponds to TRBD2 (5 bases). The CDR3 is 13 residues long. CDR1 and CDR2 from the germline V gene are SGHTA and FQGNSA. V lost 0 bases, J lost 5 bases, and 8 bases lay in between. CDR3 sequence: CASSLAPGNEQYV. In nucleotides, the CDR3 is TGTGCCAGCAGCTTAGCGCCGGGAAACGAGCAGTACGTC.

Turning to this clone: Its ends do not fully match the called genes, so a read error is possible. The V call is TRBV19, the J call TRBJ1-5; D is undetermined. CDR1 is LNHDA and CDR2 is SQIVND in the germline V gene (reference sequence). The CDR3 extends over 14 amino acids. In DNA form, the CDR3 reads TGTGCCAGTAGTTGGGGAAATAGCAATCGGCCCCAGCATTTT. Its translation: CASSWGNSNRPQHF.